This T cell receptor beta chain was captured by sequencing in a study of T-cell reconstitution after alpha-beta-depleted transplantation in children. Regarding the study as a whole: At the one-year point after transplant, T-cell counts and TCRbeta diversity were found to come mostly from T cells that had been newly produced. Several hundred graft clones that had expanded were reportedly the source of alpha-beta T cells about two months after transplant. Some patients showed high day-60 TCRbeta diversity, which derived from surviving recipient T cells and thymic progenitors.

Many counts were recorded for this clonotype. The antigen is unknown. The V and J ends lost 3 bases and 2 bases respectively, with 17 bases between them. The CDR3 runs 16 residues. Library preparation (for TCRbeta) was performed with unique molecular identifiers. TCRdb called the PCR reads again in MiXCR, with one record for every CDR3 protein. The sample yields some 300,000 distinct CDR3 sequences, about 7.3% seen once. The chain employs TRBV12-3 or TRBV12-4 and TRBJ2-7; no clear D gene. The sequence derives from a female patient between 2 and 15 years old who had a stem cell transplant for Fanconi anemia, so the T cells may come from the graft donor. The specimen comprised peripheral blood, sampled 360 days after TCRalphabeta/CD19-depleted stem cell transplant. CDR3 bases: TGTGCCAGCAGTTTGTCTCGCATTATAACCACCTACGAGCAGTACTTC. Protein: CASSLSRIITTYEQYF.